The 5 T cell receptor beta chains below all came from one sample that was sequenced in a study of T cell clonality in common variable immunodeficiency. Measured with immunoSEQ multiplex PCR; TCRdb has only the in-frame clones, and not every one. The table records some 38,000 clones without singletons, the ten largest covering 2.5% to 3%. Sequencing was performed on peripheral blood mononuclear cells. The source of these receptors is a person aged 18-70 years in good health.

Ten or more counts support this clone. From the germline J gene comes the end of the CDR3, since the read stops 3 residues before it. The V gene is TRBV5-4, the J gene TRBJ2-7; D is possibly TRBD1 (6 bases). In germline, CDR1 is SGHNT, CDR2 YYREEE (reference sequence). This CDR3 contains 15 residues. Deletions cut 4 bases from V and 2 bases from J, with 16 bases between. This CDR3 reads CASSPETGPTYEQYF. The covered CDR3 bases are TGTGCCAGCAGCCCCGAAACAGGGCCTACCTACGAG.

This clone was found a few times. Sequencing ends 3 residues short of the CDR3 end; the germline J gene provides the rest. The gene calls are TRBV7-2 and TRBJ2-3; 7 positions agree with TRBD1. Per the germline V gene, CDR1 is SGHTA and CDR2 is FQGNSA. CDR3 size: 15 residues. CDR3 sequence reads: CASTSRARGRETQYF. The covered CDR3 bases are TGTGCCAGCACCTCCCGGGCCAGGGGGAGAGAGACG.

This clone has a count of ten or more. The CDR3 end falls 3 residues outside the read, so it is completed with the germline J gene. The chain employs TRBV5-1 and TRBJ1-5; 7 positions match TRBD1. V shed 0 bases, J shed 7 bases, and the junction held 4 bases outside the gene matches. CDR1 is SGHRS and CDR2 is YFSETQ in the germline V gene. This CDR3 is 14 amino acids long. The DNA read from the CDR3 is TGCGCCAGCAGCTTGGCAGGGGGAGGGCAGCCC. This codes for CASSLAGGGQP. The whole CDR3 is CASSLAGGGQPQHF.

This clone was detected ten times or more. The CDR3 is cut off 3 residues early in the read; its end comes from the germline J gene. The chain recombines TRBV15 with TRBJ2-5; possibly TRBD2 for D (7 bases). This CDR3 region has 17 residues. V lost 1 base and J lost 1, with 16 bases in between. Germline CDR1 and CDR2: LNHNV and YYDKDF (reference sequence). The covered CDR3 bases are TGTGCCACCAGCAGAGGGGCTGGGGGGGCAATCCAAGAGACC. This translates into CATSRGAGGAIQET. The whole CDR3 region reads CATSRGAGGAIQETQYF.

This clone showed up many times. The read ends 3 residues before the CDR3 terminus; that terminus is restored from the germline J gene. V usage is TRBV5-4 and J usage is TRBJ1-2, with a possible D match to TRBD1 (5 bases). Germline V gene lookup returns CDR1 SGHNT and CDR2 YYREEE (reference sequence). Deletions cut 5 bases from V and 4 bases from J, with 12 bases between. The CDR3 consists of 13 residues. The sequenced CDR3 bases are TGTGCCAGCAGGCGGGGCGGCTCCTATGGC. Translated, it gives CASRRGGSYG. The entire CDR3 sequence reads CASRRGGSYGYTF.